The entry below gives a single TCR beta chain sequence along with its context. Its cognate antigen is unknown. The data stem from a study of PD-1 blockade in classical Hodgkin lymphoma. Study-level results: Underlying causes for the observed repertoire differences were not defined, possibly disease activity or prior therapy.

CDR1 MGHRA and CDR2 YSYEKL come from the germline V gene. The V end was cut by 5 bases, the J end by 5 bases, with 12 bases between. The length of the CDR3 is 13 residues. All the patients suffered relapse after autologous stem cell transplantation, and brentuximab vedotin exposure differed. Complete response, partial response or progressive disease constituted the best response categories observed. Profiling relied on immunoSEQ multiplex PCR, and the TCRdb table lists in-frame clones only, not all of them. Of 80,000 to 100,000 clones listed, over 85% are singletons. The chain recombines TRBV4-1 with TRBJ2-5; possibly TRBD1 for D (6 bases). The sequencing used peripheral blood mononuclear cells (PBMCs), collected at baseline. This TCR derives from a human donor with classical Hodgkin lymphoma. The CDR3 loop reads CASSAPGEETQYF. The CDR3 DNA reads as TGCGCCAGCAGCGCGCCAGGGGAGGAGACCCAGTACTTC.